This TCR beta chain was obtained from a study of cytomegalovirus exposure and HLA in healthy donors (dated by TCRdb to the late 2010s). For the wider study: In an earlier analysis of fewer than 750 of the donors, roughly 300 Gb of sequence data and 90 million to 130 million unique TCR beta sequences from roughly 180 million T cells were reported. The study combined high-throughput TCR immunosequencing, statistical association of individual TCRs with disease status, and machine learning to predict cytomegalovirus infection status. Along with the roughly 610-subject first cohort, a separate validation cohort of some 130 different subjects was used. Every repertoire in the discovery cohort had been generated on one and the same sequencing platform. The genetic ancestry cluster associated with self-reported Caucasian donors included approximately 85% of the roughly 400 genotyped donors. Typing coverage varied by locus: roughly 629-630 donors for A, B, C, DRB1 and DQB1; around 560 for DQA1; more than 600 for DPA1; some 470 for DPB1. In a later genetic analysis, genome-wide SNP genotypes for about 55% of the roughly 700 donors were used, and that subset was treated as a discovery cohort. The study aimed to test whether signatures of past pathogen exposure could be identified by cataloging public T cell receptors. Several DR-DQ haplotypes were treated as single units for association and clustering because of strong linkage in the cohort. On average, roughly 250,000 unique TCR beta nucleotide sequences were sequenced per donor among 398 genotyped donors of the cohort, with 15% to 20% of those sequences being non-productive. An early release that covered about 600 HLA-typed donors contained approximately 320 gigabases of sequencing data and tens of millions of unique TCR sequences. In a later analysis, previously published TCR beta repertoires from about 670 donors were re-analyzed and high-resolution HLA genotyping was added so that TCR occurrence patterns could be studied. Alongside the repertoire data, information on donor age, sex, ethnicity and CMV serostatus was compiled. An earlier analysis of some 600 of the donors applied high-throughput TCR beta sequencing to assess whether each TCR beta V gene segment acted as functional or pseudogenic. Class I and class II HLA loci were covered by the typing at four-digit resolution. Rather than drawing on any new phenotypic data, the later analysis identified candidate immune exposures from TCR beta sequences and the way those sequences occurred across donors. The study profiled the T cell repertoires of 666 subjects by immunosequencing and related them to cytomegalovirus serostatus.

What the study reported, not specific to this receptor: The study listed over 150 TCR beta chains as associated with cytomegalovirus. In an earlier analysis of under 600 of the donors, most TCR beta V segments were observed in productive rearrangements about 87% or about 30% of the time, broadly matching IMGT annotations. Sequencing depth was assumed to be roughly uniform across donors in the presence/absence analyses, though that assumption may not hold. Because HLA typing was unavailable for some donors at each locus, only the typed subset was used in association tests. Cytomegalovirus status was reported to be diagnosed by the classifier with high specificity and sensitivity in both the original and validation cohorts. Only TCR beta chains were sequenced in this cohort, and the absence of alpha or paired-chain data limited detectable features. Assigning TCR associations to individual alleles was difficult when HLA alleles, especially DR and DQ, strongly co-occurred. Immune exposure information for the cohort was limited to CMV serostatus. In a later genetic analysis, a missense DCLRE1C variant was associated with V-gene and J-gene trimming of TCR beta chains, and the association was replicated in an independent cohort. Some IMGT-functional V segments, including TRBV6-2 and TRBV6-3, could not be told apart with the 87-base-pair reads, so those segments were excluded. Compared with equally common non-associated chains, HLA-associated TCR beta chains in a later analysis were more clonally expanded and had lower generation probabilities. A few of the identified cytomegalovirus-associated TCR beta chains were confirmed in vitro to be specific for cytomegalovirus antigens. According to a later analysis, TCR association rates differed among HLA loci, with DRB1 alleles showing the most associated TCRs and HLA-C alleles showing the fewest. Correlated functional status among segregating V segments might be attributable to linkage disequilibrium, but an unknown experimental factor could not be ruled out. In a later analysis, several top co-occurrence clusters were reported to appear linked to parvovirus B19, influenza, CMV and Epstein-Barr virus. A further reported finding was that TCR beta sequences accurately predicted the HLA-A and HLA-B alleles for most subjects in the first cohort. It was suggested by the authors that the approach could potentially be generalized to other disease states and immunological phenotypes. Because counts were too low, about 15 rarely observed V segments, including chromosome 9 orphons, were left out of the earlier analysis of 500 to 650 of the donors. A group of highly shared sequence variants was considered likely to be a technical artifact of the sequencing pipeline. A later analysis found that most CMV-associated TCR beta chains appeared HLA-restricted, with HLA associations seemingly driven largely by CMV exposure. While some public TCRs were present in many individuals, most TCR sequences turned up only very rarely across donors. According to a later genetic analysis, donors in an Asian-associated ancestry cluster had fewer N-insertions in productive TCRs than the roughly 670-donor mean. In a later analysis, some 17,000 TCR beta sequences were associated with specific HLA alleles at a false discovery rate of 0.05.

The CDR3 starts with the cysteine, ends with the phenylalanine, and has 15 residues. Just CDR3 DNA is preserved here, 45 bases in frame from base 1. CDR1 and CDR2 are read off the germline V gene (reference sequence) as SEHNR and FQNEAQ. The V end gives up 3 bases and the J end 5 bases, leaving 9 bases in the junction not matched to a gene. Library preparation employed the immunoSEQ multiplex PCR assay. The multiplex PCR relied on a mix of 60 forward primers for TCR Vbeta segments and 13 reverse primers for TCR Jbeta segments. Amplification of the CDR3 region of rearranged TCR beta genes was performed with a multiplex PCR assay on genomic DNA. The Illumina HiSeq System was used to sequence the amplified TCR beta libraries as 87-base-pair reads. Per the authors' processing: A later analysis counted approximately 76 million unique TCR beta chains across the approximately 700 repertoires, and roughly 9.9 million of these chains were shared by at least two donors. Raw reads were error-corrected and collapsed into unique sequences with a nearest-neighbor algorithm that merged closely related sequences to remove PCR and sequencing errors. Alignment of CDR3 sequences to IMGT reference sequences was used to assign V, D and J gene segments. For a sequence to be retained, a match of at least six nucleotides to both a V gene segment and a J gene segment was required. Rearrangements were called productive when the CDR3 lacked stop codons and stayed in frame with V and J; all others were non-productive. CDR3 was defined by IMGT convention, running from the second conserved V-encoded cysteine to the conserved J-encoded phenylalanine. Sequences without an unambiguous match to a single V gene segment were excluded from the earlier analysis of over 500 of the donors. An earlier analysis of a few hundred of the donors classified V segments as functional when productive rearrangements were above 56.7% and as segregating when the standard deviation between donors was above 5%. To diagnose cytomegalovirus status from the catalog of TCR beta chain sequences, a statistical classification framework was built. In a later analysis, TCR nucleotide sequences were compared against IMGT/GENE-DB human TR gene sequences so that V and J genes could be assigned. A later analysis assigned CDR3 sequences and most-parsimonious VDJ recombination scenarios with the TCRdist pipeline. A later analysis defined each TCR beta chain by its CDR3 amino acid sequence plus V-gene family, and excluded reads lacking a unique V-gene family. As a way to deal with suspected cross-contamination and a sequencing artifact, a later analysis dropped 640 or so nucleotide sequences that were highly shared and had low generation probability. A later analysis calculated a clonal expansion index for each public chain from normalized within-repertoire ranks of inferred template counts. In a later analysis, generation probabilities were computed with a VDJ recombination model fitted to out-of-frame rearrangements, and the resulting probabilities were checked against IGoR. Hypergeometric tests were used in a later analysis to score TCR-TCR, TCR-HLA and TCR-CMV co-occurrence, with a repertoire-size bias correction applied to the TCR pairs. In a later analysis, false discovery rates were estimated by permuting HLA or CMV assignments 20 times. In a later analysis, co-occurring TCRs were grouped using DBSCAN, with TCRdist sequence similarity added in when clustering inside HLA-allele-positive subsets. Co-occurrence clustering excluded repertoires with fewer than 30,000 or more than 120,000 public chains, plus five with anomalous nucleotide sharing. The table comes from immuneACCESS by way of TCRdb, which keeps in-frame sequences with V and J called. Part of the clones is missing from these tables; in studies checked, under half for an unresolved V gene and the rest for unknown reasons. The V and J calls and clone size were taken over from that table, and D and trimming were inferred from the DNA. The sample table shows 180,000 or so clones, and around four fifths are seen once. The ten largest clones represent about 1.5% of the sample.

A word on this clone: Its antigen remains unidentified. The record has no base qualities; no much larger clone is one base away.

The cohort comprised hundreds of healthy bone marrow donors. All cohort members were sampled while nominally healthy, although unrecorded immune exposures were likely present. The donor was CMV seronegative and was included in the group of 352 seronegative cohort members. A peripheral blood sample was collected from each donor, and TCR beta sequencing was performed on peripheral blood mononuclear cells. Genomic DNA extraction from the blood cell samples was performed with the Qiagen DNeasy Blood Extraction Kit. The V gene is TRBV7-9 and the J gene is TRBJ2-5; 7 of the junction bases match TRBD2. The sequenced sample was PBMCs. This TCR was sampled from a man aged 18-30 years in good health and CMV-seronegative. The DNA sequence is TGTGCCAGCAGCTTCGGTTGGCGGGGAGGGGAGACCCAGTACTTC. It translates to CASSFGWRGGETQYF.